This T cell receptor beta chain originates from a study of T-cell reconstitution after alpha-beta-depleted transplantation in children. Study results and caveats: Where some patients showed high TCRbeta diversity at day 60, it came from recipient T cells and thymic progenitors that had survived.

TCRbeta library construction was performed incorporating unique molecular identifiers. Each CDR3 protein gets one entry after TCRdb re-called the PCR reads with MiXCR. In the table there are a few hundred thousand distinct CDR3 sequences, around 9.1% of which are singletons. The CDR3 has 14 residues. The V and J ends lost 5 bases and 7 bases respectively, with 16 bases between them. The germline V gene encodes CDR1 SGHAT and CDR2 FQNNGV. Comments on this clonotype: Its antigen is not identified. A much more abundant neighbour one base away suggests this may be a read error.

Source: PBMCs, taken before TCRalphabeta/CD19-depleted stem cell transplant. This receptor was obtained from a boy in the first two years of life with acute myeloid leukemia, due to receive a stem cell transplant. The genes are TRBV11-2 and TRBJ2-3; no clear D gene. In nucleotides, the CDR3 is TGTGCCAGCAGCCTAACCCCCGGCTCACATACGCAGTATTTT. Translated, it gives CASSLTPGSHTQYF.